The present entry profiles one TCR beta chain with its context. This receptor's antigen is unknown. Qualities for individual bases were not recorded, and no much larger clone is one base off. These data are taken from a study of CD8 T cell repertoires and HIV-1 epitope variants (dated by TCRdb to about 2020). Background for the entire study: In separate culture wells, T cells were stimulated with each of twenty-five peptides that represented autologous and known Gag and Nef epitope variants. Tested epitopes included three Gag epitope families and Nef HW9 and YT9. Cultures ran for about 9 days in IMDM with gentamicin, with half-media changes on days 3 and 7 adding IL-2, IL-7 and IL-15. T cells were enriched using the EasySep Human T Cell Enrichment Kit and were co-cultured with equal numbers of autologous T cell-negative cells serving as antigen-presenting cells. The control conditions were a CMV, EBV and flu peptide pool, the Ebola AY9 epitope as a negative control, and a well with no peptide. A total of 83 T cell cultures were run, with each culture condition done in triplicate except for one peptide, which was done in duplicate. A 1M T cell aliquot was kept as an uncultured baseline condition, separate from the roughly 87 T cell cultures.

General findings and caveats noted by the study authors: Roughly nine antigen-specific TCR beta clonotypes were identified, and 6 or 7 of them appeared cross-reactive for autologous or known escape epitope variants. The assay could identify only TCR beta chains and pointed to proliferation in response to antigen, not to T cell function or cytokine profile. Roughly 5 clonotypes recognized the Nef KF9 family and one clonotype recognized the HW9 family, while no responses to the TAALDMSHF plasma variant were seen.

The EasySep Human CD8+ T Cell Enrichment Kit was used on day 10 to isolate CD8+ T cells from every culture. TCR beta CDR3 regions were sequenced at survey depth on the immunoSEQ platform. The QIAamp DNA micro kit was used to extract genomic DNA from every cultured and uncultured CD8+ T cell population. Processing in the source paper ran as follows. Samples with under 5,000 productive reads were excluded, and this exclusion removed about 6.5% of the roughly 80 HIV peptide-stimulated cultures. Sequences were trimmed to CDR3 by a MANAFEST web app, and nonproductive sequences, CDR3s under 5 amino acids, and sequences not starting with C or ending with F/W were removed. To count as antigen-specific, a clonotype had to be expanded in at least 2 of 3 replicates compared with the no-peptide control at FDR 0.01, and only within one epitope family. In addition, a specific clonotype needed a frequency at least fivefold higher than in wells stimulated with peptides from other epitope families. TCRdb obtained this table from immuneACCESS and retained in-frame rearrangements with V and J assigned. These tables miss some clones; where compared with another copy, unresolved V genes account for less than half of the shortfall, and the remainder is unexplained. From that table come the V and J calls and clone size; the DNA was used to work out D and trimming. The sample contains roughly 100,000 clones, roughly 80% of them found a single time. The top ten clones comprise 25% to 30% of the sample.

This sequence was found in a male donor with HIV. The sample consisted of uncultured baseline CD8+ T cells from peripheral blood mononuclear cells (PBMCs).

The sequenced DNA is TGTGCCAGTAGTCCCGGGACTCCTAGAGGCTCTGGAAACACCATATATTTT. This gives the protein CASSPGTPRGSGNTIYF. The rearrangement combines TRBV19 with TRBJ1-3, and the D gene may be TRBD1, 5 bases matching. CDR1 and CDR2, per the germline V gene (reference sequence), are LNHDA and SQIVND. V is pared back by 5 bases and J by 0 bases, with 17 bases lying between the germline termini. Counted from cysteine to phenylalanine, this CDR3 has 17 amino acids. CDR3 DNA is the only sequence kept; it has 51 bases, read in frame from the first base.